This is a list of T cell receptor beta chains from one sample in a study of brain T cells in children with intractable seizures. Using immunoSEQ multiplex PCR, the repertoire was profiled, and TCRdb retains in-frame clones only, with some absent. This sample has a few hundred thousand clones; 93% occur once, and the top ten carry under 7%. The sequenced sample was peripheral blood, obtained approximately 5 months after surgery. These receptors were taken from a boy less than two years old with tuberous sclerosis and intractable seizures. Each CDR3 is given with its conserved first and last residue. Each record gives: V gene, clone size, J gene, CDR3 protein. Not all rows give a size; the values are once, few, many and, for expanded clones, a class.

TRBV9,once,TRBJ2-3,CASSVGQGVDTQYF
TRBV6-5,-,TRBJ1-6,CASSRLSSYNSPLHF
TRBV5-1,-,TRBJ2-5,CASTPWGTQETQYF
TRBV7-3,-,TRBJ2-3,CASSPKVSGPPTTQYF
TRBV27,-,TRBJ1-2,CASGERGHYGYTF
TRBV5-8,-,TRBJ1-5,CASSFGNPQPQHF
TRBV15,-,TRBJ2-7,CATGDGLDYEQYF
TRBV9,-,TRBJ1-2,CASSADRDLSNYGYTF
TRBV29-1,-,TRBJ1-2,CSVRDRENYGYTF
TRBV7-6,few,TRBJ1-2,CASSSGGRSGGYTF
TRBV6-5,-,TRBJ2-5,CASSYRGLTETQYF
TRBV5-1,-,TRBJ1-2,CASSPGEDRTYGYTF
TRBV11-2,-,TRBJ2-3,CASSSEGVSTDTQYF
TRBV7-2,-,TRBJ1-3,CASSLGPTGNTIYF
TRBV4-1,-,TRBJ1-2,CASSPMALGGYGYTF
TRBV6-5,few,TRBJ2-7,CASRGSDSYEQYF
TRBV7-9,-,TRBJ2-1,CASSLVGTGGEQFF
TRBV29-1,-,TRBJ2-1,CSVEGRDNEQFF
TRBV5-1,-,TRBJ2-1,CASKPTGTLSNEQFF
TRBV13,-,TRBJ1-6,CASSLPDSPLHF
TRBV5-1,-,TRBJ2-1,CASSADPRYNEQFF
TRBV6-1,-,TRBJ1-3,CASSEVVQVIYF
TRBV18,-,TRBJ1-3,CASSPAGSSGNTIYF
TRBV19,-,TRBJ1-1,CASSGGDREAFF
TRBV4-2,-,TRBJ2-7,CASSQQFGPAGIHEQYF
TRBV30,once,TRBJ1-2,CAWSVRRGDGYTF
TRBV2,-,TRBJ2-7,CASSGGETYEQYF
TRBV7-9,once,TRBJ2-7,CASRFNRDNEQYF
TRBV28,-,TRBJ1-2,CASSFLNPDTIYGYTF
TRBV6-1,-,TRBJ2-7,CASSESGGRTYEQYF
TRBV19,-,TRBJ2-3,CASSTGGADTQYF
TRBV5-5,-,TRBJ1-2,CASSSIQGNYGYTF
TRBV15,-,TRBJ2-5,CATSRDSGGLVTLKTQYF
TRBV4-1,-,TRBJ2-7,CASSQVLREPYEQYF
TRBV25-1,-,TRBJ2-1,CASSETGTSGFHEQFF
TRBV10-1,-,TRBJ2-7,CASSKSGSFSYEQYF
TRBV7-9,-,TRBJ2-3,CASSNEWSGSTDTQYF